This T cell receptor (beta chain) was recorded in a study of blood T cell repertoires in COVID-19. Whole-study context: PBMCs, B-cell-depleted T cells, or T cells were the source of the cDNA or gDNA that made up the material.

Source study methods: Reference gene primer amplification yielded estimated nucleated cell counts. The data were produced by immunoSEQ multiplex PCR, yet TCRdb's version contains in-frame clones alone and is incomplete. V, J and clone size are those of that table, while D and trimming were read from the DNA. The data show about 110,000 clones, approximately 70% seen once. The CDR3 consists of 14 residues. V was clipped by 8 bases and J by 2 bases, with 16 bases between them. The V gene's germline CDR1 is MNHNY and CDR2 SVGAGI (reference sequence). The chain is built from TRBV6-6 and TRBJ2-7, with a possible D match to TRBD2 (6 bases). The receptor was isolated from a woman in her thirties or forties with acute or convalescent COVID-19. The sequenced sample was peripheral blood. The CDR3 DNA reads as TGTGCCAGCGGAGACCCCGGAGGGACCTACGAGCAGTACTTC. Its translation: CASGDPGGTYEQYF.